This T cell receptor (beta chain) stems from a study of blood T cell repertoires in COVID-19. Study-level information: Material from acute and convalescent COVID-19 was sourced from the United States, Italy and Spain.

Participants were aged about 18 to 89 years from 20 to 30 US areas. The J segment lost 5 bases and the V segment lost 5 bases, leaving 5 bases of the junction unmatched. The CDR3 runs to 14 residues. CDR1 is SGHAT and CDR2 is FQNNGV in the germline V gene. Produced via immunoSEQ multiplex PCR; TCRdb's table is partial and in-frame only. The table records about 220,000 clones, roughly 85% of them present only once. The specimen sequenced was PBMCs or T cells enriched from blood (not recorded which). This rearrangement joins TRBV11-2 to TRBJ2-2, with TRBD1 matching over 7 bases. The TCR sequence derives from a woman aged 50 to 60 who had been exposed to COVID-19. The CDR3 nucleotides read TGTGCCAGCAGCGGTGACAGGGTGACCGGGGAGCTGTTTTTT. Translation: CASSGDRVTGELFF.